This TCR beta chain was captured by sequencing in a study of T cell responses to AZD1222 COVID-19 vaccine. A note on this clone: Its antigen is as yet unknown.

The length of the CDR3 is 14 residues. The V gene's germline CDR1 is MNHEY and CDR2 SVGAGI. Trimming shortened V by 8 bases and J by 2 bases, and 15 bases separated the two germline ends. The study, taken as a whole, reports: Nearly half of the spike-specific TCRs reportedly recognize variant regions that carry no mutations. The donor group comprised mostly white British people and more females; the analysis possibly underestimated clonal diversity. After two AZD1222 doses, spike-specific TCR breadth and depth rose versus day 0.

The method was immunoSEQ multiplex PCR; TCRdb's version includes in-frame clones alone and lacks a portion of them. The data hold some 140,000 clones, with roughly 90% observed a single time. The chain has TRBV6-5 and TRBJ1-1; TRBD1 might be the D (6 bases). This clonotype was sampled from an adult in good health. Sequences were derived from peripheral blood, sampled on day 0 of AZD1222 vaccination. For the CDR3, the DNA is TGTGCCAGCCAGGGAGGGGGGCATAACACTGAAGCTTTCTTT. Amino acid sequence: CASQGGGHNTEAFF.